The present TCR beta chain was sequenced within a study of blood T cell repertoires in COVID-19. As processed by the authors: Amplification from reference gene primers served as the basis for estimated nucleated cell counts. Profiling relied on immunoSEQ multiplex PCR, and the TCRdb table lists in-frame clones only, not all of them. V, J and clone size reflect that table, while D and trimming were determined from the DNA. The repertoire holds approximately 69,000 clones, around 86% seen once, with roughly 12% in the top ten. The receptor comes from a human donor in a cohort sampled during active COVID-19. The specimen was peripheral blood.

The CDR3 loop is CASSRVPAGAQHF. The CDR3 bases are TGCGCCAGCAGCCGAGTCCCGGCGGGGGCCCAGCATTTT. The chain joins TRBV4-1 to TRBJ1-5; D possibly corresponds to TRBD1 (5 bases). The ends were cut back, 4 bases at V and 11 bases at J, with 15 bases in the middle. The CDR3 loop spans 13 amino acids. Germline V lookup: CDR1 MGHRA, CDR2 YSYEKL.